This entry lists 25 T cell receptor beta chains sequenced from one sample in a study of blood T cells in healthy people across ages. For the second PCR, which ran for 7 to 11 cycles, a sample-barcoded 5' primer and a J-beta primer mix were used. One entry per CDR3 protein, called by TCRdb with MiXCR from the 5' RACE reads. The sample includes about 800,000 distinct CDR3 sequences, around a quarter of them seen just once. The sample also formed part of further work on T cells of mothers and their children.

Sequencing was performed on blood. These TCRs come from a boy under 18 in good health.

This clonotype was found a few times. The chain is built from TRBV6-6 and TRBJ2-5; D unresolved. This CDR3 comprises 14 residues. V was clipped by 4 bases and J by 5 bases, with 14 bases between them. The germline CDR1 and CDR2 sequences are MNHNY and SVGAGI (reference sequence). CDR3 loop: CASSSTFAGETQYF. DNA of the CDR3: TGTGCCAGCAGTTCGACTTTCGCTGGGGAGACCCAGTACTTC.

In this sample, this clonotype turned up a few times. The chain combines TRBV9 with TRBJ1-1, with 8 bases lining up with TRBD1. Germline V gives CDR1 SGDLS, CDR2 YYNGEE. The CDR3 runs 15 residues. V trimming: 4 bases; J trimming: 4 bases; junction bases outside the gene matches: 9. The CDR3 loop reads CASSLLDRVGTEAFF. The DNA for the CDR3 is TGTGCCAGCAGCTTACTGGACAGGGTTGGCACTGAAGCTTTCTTT.

The chain combines TRBV25-1 with TRBJ2-4; perhaps TRBD1 as D (7 bases). Germline V CDR1 and CDR2: MGHDK, SYGVNS. The CDR3 extends over 17 amino acids. The V and J ends lost 2 bases and 0 bases respectively, with 14 bases between them. CDR3 protein: CASSEGGTALAKNIQYF. DNA of the CDR3: TGTGCCAGCAGTGAAGGGGGGACAGCGTTAGCCAAAAACATTCAGTACTTC.

In regard to this clonotype: Mismatch with germline at one junction end may stem from a read error. The chain couples TRBV6-2 or TRBV6-3 to TRBJ1-1; the D gene is possibly TRBD1 (6 bases). Germline lookup yields CDR1 MNHEY and CDR2 SVGEGT. The CDR3 is 17 amino acids. The CDR3 sequence: CAGSYSRGLLWNTEAFF. CDR3 coding DNA: TGTGCCGGCAGTTACTCCCGGGGGCTTCTCTGGAACACTGAAGCTTTCTTT.

This clonotype was seen a handful of times. The chain couples TRBV5-1 to TRBJ2-2; a possible D gene is TRBD1 (6 bases). CDR3 size: 15 residues. Germline V gene sequence: CDR1 SGHRS, CDR2 YFSETQ. V was trimmed by 4 bases and J by 3 bases, leaving 13 bases between them. CDR3 region: CASSPARGDTGELFF. The CDR3 region has the DNA TGCGCCAGCAGCCCCGCCAGGGGCGACACCGGGGAGCTGTTTTTT.

This clonotype was seen only a few times. This chain links TRBV6-6 with TRBJ2-3, with 7 bases fitting TRBD1. This CDR3 has 14 residues. Per germline, CDR1 MNHNY and CDR2 SVGAGI (reference sequence). Trimming took 4 bases from V and 3 from J; bases not matched to a gene: 4. Written as DNA, the CDR3 is TGTGCCAGCAGTTCGGGCAGGGGGACAGATACGCAGTATTTT. Encoded protein: CASSSGRGTDTQYF.

This clonotype came up a few times. The CDR3 here is CASSLLSGGVNEQFF. The DNA of the CDR3 is TGTGCCAGCAGTTTGCTTAGCGGGGGAGTCAATGAGCAGTTCTTC. The chain joins TRBV6-2 or TRBV6-3 to TRBJ2-1; 9 bases fit TRBD2. This CDR3 has 15 residues. The trim removed 4 bases at V and 6 bases at J, leaving 7 bases unmatched. Germline CDR1 and CDR2: MNHEY and SVGEGT.

The CDR3 nucleotides are TGCAGCACTATTAAGCTTGGCGAGACCCAGTACTTC. This codes for CSTIKLGETQYF. This chain uses TRBV29-1 with TRBJ2-5, with unresolved D. Germline V gene data show CDR1 as SQVTM and CDR2 as ANQGSEA. The CDR3 runs 12 residues. Trimming left V 8 bases short and J 5 bases short, with 15 bases between.

V is TRBV4-1 and J is TRBJ2-5, with D perhaps TRBD2 (5 bases). The CDR3 spans 14 residues. Germline V CDR1 and CDR2: MGHRA, YSYEKL. V was trimmed by 1 base and J by 4 bases, leaving 10 bases between them. The CDR3 protein is CASSQVPGIETQYF. The CDR3 DNA is TGCGCCAGCAGCCAAGTTCCCGGGATAGAGACCCAGTACTTC.

A note on this clonotype: One end of the junction fails to match germline, which may point to a read error. The chain links TRBV6-1 to TRBJ2-2; 11 nucleotides match TRBD1. CDR3 length: 18 amino acids. The germline gives CDR1 MNHNS, CDR2 SASEGT. The CDR3 nucleotides read TGTGCCAGCATTGAAAGGACAGGGGGCACTACAAACACCGGGGAGCTGTTTTTT. It codes for CASIERTGGTTNTGELFF.

The chain joins TRBV7-9 to TRBJ1-1; a possible D gene is TRBD1 (6 bases). The V end was cut by 5 bases, the J end by 10 bases, with 20 bases between. Germline V gene sequence: CDR1 SEHNR, CDR2 FQNEAQ (reference sequence). The CDR3 spans 14 residues. The CDR3 coding sequence is TGTGCCAGCAGCGACAGGCCCCCTTCGCTAGTAGCTTTCTTT. Its protein is CASSDRPPSLVAFF.

This clonotype was seen more than once but under ten times. The rearrangement uses TRBV20-1 and TRBJ2-2; 7 bases are shared with TRBD1. The CDR3 is 15 residues long. V dropped 6 bases and J dropped 5; count of bases not matched to a gene: 12. In germline, CDR1 is DFQATT, CDR2 SNEGSKA (reference sequence). The chain's CDR3 is CSARAGQAKTGELFF. The CDR3, as DNA: TGCAGTGCGAGGGCAGGACAGGCCAAGACCGGGGAGCTGTTTTTT.

This clonotype occurred a few times. The J gene is TRBJ2-3, the V gene TRBV9; 9 nucleotides line up with TRBD1. Losses at the gene ends were 9 bases for V and 3 bases for J; bases not matched to a gene: 8. Germline V CDR1 and CDR2: SGDLS, YYNGEE. The CDR3 sequence is 14 residues long. The CDR3 DNA is TGTGCCACTAGTCTAGGACAGGGGACAGATACGCAGTATTTT. As protein: CATSLGQGTDTQYF.

This chain uses TRBV7-2 with TRBJ2-1; 10 positions match TRBD1. Germline V lookup: CDR1 SGHTA, CDR2 FQGNSA. J lost 9 bases, V lost 2 bases, and 10 bases had no gene match. The CDR3 loop spans 16 amino acids. This chain's CDR3 is CASSLTGDRGSIEQFF. The CDR3 bases are TGTGCCAGCAGCTTAACAGGGGACAGGGGCTCCATTGAGCAGTTCTTC.

This clonotype was observed a few times. The chain uses TRBV9 and TRBJ2-3; D may correspond to TRBD1 or TRBD2 (6 bases each). Germline-derived CDR1 and CDR2 are SGDLS and YYNGEE. V was pared by 0 bases and J by 3 bases, with 14 bases between. The CDR3 sequence is 16 residues long. The DNA of the CDR3 is TGTGCCAGCAGCGTAGGGGGGGCGCTTCGTACAGATACGCAGTATTTT. Translated, it gives CASSVGGALRTDTQYF.

V and J are TRBV15 and TRBJ1-2, with 7 bases fitting TRBD1. The trim removed 4 bases at V and 7 bases at J, leaving 6 bases unmatched. CDR3 length: 13 amino acids. Per germline, CDR1 LNHNV and CDR2 YYDKDF (reference sequence). The CDR3 region is CATSTGQDLGYTF. The CDR3 nucleotides read TGTGCCACCAGCACAGGACAGGACCTTGGCTACACCTTC.

The rearrangement joins TRBV29-1 to TRBJ1-4; TRBD1 matches 8 bases. The CDR3 covers 12 residues. CDR1 is SQVTM and CDR2 is ANQGSEA in the germline V gene. The CDR3 here is CGGTQGAEKLFF. Here the CDR3 DNA reads TGCGGGGGCACCCAGGGGGCCGAAAAACTGTTTTTT.

This clonotype occurred a few times. The chain carries TRBV7-9 and TRBJ2-5, with 7 nucleotides matching TRBD1. V lost 3 bases and J lost 3; bases outside the gene matches: 4. CDR3 length: 14 amino acids. Germline assignment: CDR1 SEHNR and CDR2 FQNEAQ (reference sequence). Here the CDR3 DNA reads TGTGCCAGCAGCTTTGGGACAGAAGAAGAGACCCAGTACTTC. Amino acid sequence: CASSFGTEEETQYF.

The gene calls are TRBV28 and TRBJ2-1; D is possibly TRBD1 (5 bases). V was pared by 10 bases and J by 3 bases, with 16 bases between. Germline V gene lookup returns CDR1 MDHEN and CDR2 SYDVKM. The CDR3 length is 14 residues. The CDR3 loop reads CAIDTQGFYNEQFF. In DNA, the CDR3 is TGTGCCATCGACACTCAGGGATTCTACAATGAGCAGTTCTTC.

This clonotype has just a few counts. J is TRBJ2-2 and V is TRBV29-1, with D tentatively TRBD2 (5 bases). CDR3 size: 12 residues. V lost 4 bases and J 4 bases, leaving 7 bases between the germline ends. Germline V gene sequence: CDR1 SQVTM, CDR2 ANQGSEA. The CDR3 bases are TGCAGCGTTGTTGAGGGCACCGGGGAGCTGTTTTTT. This gives the protein CSVVEGTGELFF.

The chain's CDR3 is CSVRQGNTGELFF. CDR3 nucleotides: TGCAGCGTTAGACAGGGGAACACCGGGGAGCTGTTTTTT. The genes are TRBV29-1 and TRBJ2-2; TRBD1 aligns across 7 bases. The germline gives CDR1 SQVTM, CDR2 ANQGSEA. This CDR3 contains 13 residues. The ends lost 5 bases at V and 1 base at J; junction bases unmatched: 1.

The J gene is TRBJ2-7, the V gene TRBV7-9; tentative D call: TRBD1 (6 bases). Germline V gene lookup returns CDR1 SEHNR and CDR2 FQNEAQ (reference sequence). The V and J ends lost 0 bases and 4 bases respectively, with 10 bases between them. The CDR3 runs 14 residues. CDR3 sequence (DNA): TGTGCCAGCAGCTTAGCCAGCAGGGGATACGAGCAGTACTTC. This gives the protein CASSLASRGYEQYF.

This clonotype turned up a few times. The chain combines TRBV20-1 with TRBJ2-7; 7 nucleotides match TRBD1. Germline V CDR1 and CDR2: DFQATT, SNEGSKA (reference sequence). J gave up 3 bases and V 2 bases, and 4 bases lay outside the gene matches. The length of the CDR3 is 13 residues. CDR3 protein: CSARRDSLYEQYF. The CDR3 nucleotides are TGCAGTGCTAGAAGGGACAGCCTCTACGAGCAGTACTTC.

The chain links TRBV5-5 to TRBJ2-5; tentatively, D is TRBD1 (5 bases). The DNA end lines up better with TRBJ2-7; the J call may be wrong. Germline V gene data show CDR1 as SGHKS and CDR2 as YYEKEE (reference sequence). The CDR3 runs 16 residues. The CDR3: CASSFRLSGLGYEQYF. CDR3 DNA sequence: TGTGCCAGCAGCTTTCGGTTATCAGGGCTGGGATACGAGCAGTACTTC.

The chain combines TRBV7-6 with TRBJ1-1, with 9 nucleotides matching TRBD1. The V and J ends lost 4 bases and 8 bases, in that order; junction bases with no gene match: 11. The CDR3 loop spans 15 amino acids. In germline, CDR1 is SGHVS, CDR2 FNYEAQ. CDR3 DNA sequence: TGTGCCAGCAGCTGGTCCACAGGGGGCTCGGGGGAAGCTTTCTTT. Its protein is CASSWSTGGSGEAFF. The full variable domain, completed using reference TRBV7-6 and TRBJ1-1, is GAGVSQSPRYKVTKRGQDVALRCDPISGHVSLYWYRQALGQGPEFLTYFNYEAQQDKSGLPNDRFSAERPEGSISTLTIQRTEQRDSAMYRCASSWSTGGSGEAFFGQGTRLTVV.